This entry lists 17 T cell receptor beta chains sequenced from one sample in a study of cytomegalovirus exposure and HLA in healthy donors (dated by TCRdb to 2016 to 2017). Library prep was done by the immunoSEQ multiplex PCR assay. A mixture of 60 forward primers for TCR Vbeta segments and 13 reverse primers for TCR Jbeta segments was used in the multiplex PCR. The immuneACCESS repertoire file appears here via TCRdb, limited to in-frame rearrangements. These files lack a portion of the clones; in checked studies, under half of the deficit traces to unresolved V genes, and the cause of the others is not known. The sample includes approximately 96,000 clones, with approximately 74% observed a single time. Of the sample, roughly 1.8% falls within the top ten clones. Sequenced input: PBMCs. The receptors shown here come from a male donor in good health and CMV-seronegative.

This chain uses TRBV28 with TRBJ1-2; D might be TRBD1 (6 bases). The CDR3 is 14 amino acids. The V end was cut by 2 bases, the J end by 7 bases, with 14 bases between. Germline V gives CDR1 MDHEN, CDR2 SYDVKM. The CDR3 DNA sequence: TGTGCCAGCAGTTTAAGGGGCAGGGGAGCTGGCTACACCTTC. It translates to CASSLRGRGAGYTF.

This clone was seen a few times. The chain joins TRBV10-3 to TRBJ1-2, with 7 bases aligning to TRBD1. The V segment lost 4 bases and the J segment 2 bases; nucleotides outside the gene matches: 7. The germline V gene encodes CDR1 ENHRY and CDR2 SYGVKD. The CDR3 runs to 15 residues. This chain's CDR3 is CAISGLQGTNYGYTF. The DNA for the CDR3 is TGTGCCATCAGTGGACTACAGGGGACCAACTATGGCTACACCTTC.

This clone was counted a few times. Other DNA variants within this sample encode the same CDR3. The rearrangement links TRBV30 to TRBJ2-1, with D possibly being TRBD2 (6 bases). Trimming left V 0 bases short and J 4 bases short, with 10 bases between. The V gene's germline CDR1 is GTSNPN and CDR2 SVGIG (reference sequence). CDR3 length: 14 residues. CDR3 bases: TGTGCCTGGAGTGTACTAGCTGGGTACAATGAGCAGTTCTTC. This encodes CAWSVLAGYNEQFF.

This sequence joins TRBV4-3 and TRBJ2-2; tentative D call: TRBD2 (5 bases). The CDR3 covers 14 residues. Germline V gene lookup returns CDR1 LGHNA and CDR2 YSLEER. The V end lost 5 bases, the J end lost 0 bases, and 7 bases lay between the germline ends. The CDR3 DNA reads as TGCGCCAGCAGCGTCGGGACGAACACCGGGGAGCTGTTTTTT. Its protein is CASSVGTNTGELFF.

The CDR3 loop is CASRRVVGEQYF. CDR3 nucleotides: TGTGCCAGCCGGCGGGTTGTTGGCGAGCAGTACTTC. The chain carries TRBV27 and TRBJ2-7; D is possibly TRBD2 (5 bases). The CDR3 spans 12 residues. The germline CDR1 and CDR2 sequences are MNHEY and SMNVEV (reference sequence). V lost 8 bases and J 6 bases, leaving 14 bases between the germline ends.

The chain recombines TRBV30 with TRBJ2-1, with D possibly being TRBD2 (6 bases). V was clipped by 0 bases and J by 4 bases, with 13 bases between them. CDR1 is GTSNPN and CDR2 is SVGIG in the germline V gene (reference sequence). The CDR3 runs 15 residues. This CDR3 is CAWSVGRDWYNEQFF. For the CDR3, the DNA is TGTGCCTGGAGTGTCGGGCGGGACTGGTACAATGAGCAGTTCTTC.

This sequence joins TRBV28 and TRBJ1-4; 8 bases match TRBD1. The V segment lost 3 bases and the J segment 2 bases; nucleotides outside the gene matches: 11. The CDR3 is 18 residues long. Per germline, CDR1 MDHEN and CDR2 SYDVKM. The DNA of the CDR3 is TGTGCCAGCAGTTTTGACAGGGGAGGAATGTCGACTAATGAAAAACTGTTTTTT. Its translation is CASSFDRGGMSTNEKLFF.

This clone has just a few counts. The CDR3 region is CASSRGTGAEAFF. CDR3 bases: TGTGCCAGCAGTCGTGGGACAGGGGCTGAAGCTTTCTTT. V is TRBV25-1 and J is TRBJ1-1; TRBD1 aligns across 10 bases. Trimming cost V 5 bases and J 6 bases; bases outside gene matches: 3. The CDR3 extends over 13 amino acids. Germline V gene lookup returns CDR1 MGHDK and CDR2 SYGVNS.

This chain connects TRBV4-1 to TRBJ1-6; D uncertain. Germline V lookup: CDR1 MGHRA, CDR2 YSYEKL. This CDR3 has 15 amino acids. Trimming shortened V by 0 bases and J by 3 bases, and 6 bases separated the two germline ends. The DNA of the CDR3 is TGCGCCAGCAGCCAAGATACATACTATAATTCACCCCTCCACTTT. Protein: CASSQDTYYNSPLHF.

The chain couples TRBV5-6 to TRBJ1-1; no firm D call. V lost 4 bases and J lost 6, with 7 bases in between. The CDR3 totals 11 residues. Germline loops: CDR1 SGHDT, CDR2 YYEEEE. The CDR3 region is CASSLLAEAFF. CDR3 sequence (DNA): TGTGCCAGCAGCCTCCTCGCTGAAGCTTTCTTT.

The chain is built from TRBV30 and TRBJ1-4; D call uncertain. Per germline, CDR1 GTSNPN and CDR2 SVGIG (reference sequence). This CDR3 spans 17 amino acids. V was clipped by 4 bases and J by 0 bases, with 18 bases between them. CDR3 protein: CAWNVGLSSTTNEKLFF. In nucleotides, the CDR3 is TGTGCCTGGAATGTGGGCCTGTCCTCCACAACTAATGAAAAACTGTTTTTT.

The chain has TRBV28 and TRBJ1-4, with D maybe TRBD1 (5 bases). Trimming shortened V by 2 bases and J by 5 bases, and 9 bases separated the two germline ends. Germline CDR1 reads MDHEN; CDR2 reads SYDVKM. This CDR3 region has 14 residues. CDR3 nucleotide sequence: TGTGCCAGCAGTTTAGACAGCCAGAATGAAAAACTGTTTTTT. Translating gives CASSLDSQNEKLFF.

This clone appeared once. The chain links TRBV10-3 to TRBJ2-3; TRBD2 is a possible D gene (6 bases). This CDR3 region has 10 residues. Per the germline V gene, CDR1 is ENHRY and CDR2 is SYGVKD. Trimming took 8 bases from V and 6 from J, leaving 6 bases between them. CDR3 coding DNA: TGTGCCATCGGGGGGGATACGCAGTATTTT. Protein product: CAIGGDTQYF.

A remark on this clone: The junction departs from the called germline gene at one end, perhaps through a read error. V gene TRBV7-9 combines with J gene TRBJ1-4; TRBD1 might be the D (5 bases). The length of the CDR3 is 12 residues. CDR1 is SEHNR, CDR2 FQNEAQ, per germline (reference sequence). Here the CDR3 reads CSSSLEKGKLFF. The CDR3 nucleotides are TGTTCCAGCAGCTTAGAGAAGGGGAAACTGTTTTTT. Variable domain in full (rest from reference TRBV7-9 and TRBJ1-4): DTGVSQNPRHKITKRGQNVTFRCDPISEHNRLYWYRQTLGQGPEFLTYFQNEAQLEKSRLLSDRFSAERPKGSFSTLEIQRTEQGDSAMYLCSSSLEKGKLFFGSGTQLSVL.

The J gene is TRBJ2-2, the V gene TRBV5-1; D may be TRBD2 (5 bases). Trimming removed 1 base from V and 6 bases from J, with 13 bases in between. The CDR3 loop spans 15 amino acids. Germline lookup yields CDR1 SGHRS and CDR2 YFSETQ. The CDR3 sequence: CASSLNGRVAGELFF. The CDR3 nucleotides are TGCGCCAGCAGCTTGAACGGGCGGGTAGCCGGGGAGCTGTTTTTT.

V usage is TRBV5-1 and J usage is TRBJ2-2; 7 nucleotides align to TRBD1. V dropped 2 bases and J dropped 3; count of bases not matched to a gene: 1. CDR1 and CDR2 (germline): SGHRS, YFSETQ. This CDR3 comprises 14 residues. CDR3 nucleotides: TGCGCCAGCAGCTTTACAGGGGACACCGGGGAGCTGTTTTTT. This sequence encodes CASSFTGDTGELFF.

The chain employs TRBV6-4 and TRBJ2-2, with a possible D match to TRBD2 (6 bases). The CDR3 is 15 amino acids. The V gene lost 4 bases and the J gene lost 6 bases, with 15 bases spanning the gap. CDR1 and CDR2 (germline): MRHNA, SNTAGT. The CDR3 coding sequence is TGTGCCAGCAGTGCCGCTGGCGGGGCGGCCGGGGAGCTGTTTTTT. Translated, it gives CASSAAGGAAGELFF.